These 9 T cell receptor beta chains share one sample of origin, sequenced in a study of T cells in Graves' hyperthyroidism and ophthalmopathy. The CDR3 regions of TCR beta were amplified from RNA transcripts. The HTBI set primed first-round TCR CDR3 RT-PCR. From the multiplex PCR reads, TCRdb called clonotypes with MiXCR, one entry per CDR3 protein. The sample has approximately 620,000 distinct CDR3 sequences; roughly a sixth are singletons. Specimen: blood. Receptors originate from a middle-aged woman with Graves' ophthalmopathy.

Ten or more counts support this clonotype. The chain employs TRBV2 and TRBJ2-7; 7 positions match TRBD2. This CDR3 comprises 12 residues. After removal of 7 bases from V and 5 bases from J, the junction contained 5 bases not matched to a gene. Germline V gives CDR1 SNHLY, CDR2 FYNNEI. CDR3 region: CASNRLAHEQYF. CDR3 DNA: TGTGCCAGCAACAGACTAGCCCACGAGCAGTACTTC.

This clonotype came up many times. DNA of the CDR3: TGTGCCAGCAGTTCTACCTGGGACAGGGGTAAAGGGACTTATAATCAGCCCCAGCATTTT. As protein: CASSSTWDRGKGTYNQPQHF. J is TRBJ1-5 and V is TRBV28, with 10 bases matching TRBD1. The CDR3 has 20 residues. CDR1 MDHEN and CDR2 SYDVKM come from the germline V gene. V lost 4 bases, J lost 4 bases, and 19 bases stayed unmatched.

The CDR3 region is CSAGGAGYGYTF. The CDR3 DNA follows: TGCAGTGCTGGAGGGGCAGGGTATGGCTACACCTTC. The gene calls are TRBV20-1 and TRBJ1-2, with D maybe TRBD1 (5 bases). This CDR3 spans 12 amino acids. Germline lookup yields CDR1 DFQATT and CDR2 SNEGSKA (reference sequence). The ends were cut back, 5 bases at V and 5 bases at J, with 12 bases in the middle.

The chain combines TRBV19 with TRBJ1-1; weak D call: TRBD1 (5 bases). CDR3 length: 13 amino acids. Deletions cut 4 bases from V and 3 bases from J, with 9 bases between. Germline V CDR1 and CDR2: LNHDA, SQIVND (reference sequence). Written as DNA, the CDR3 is TGTGCCAGTAGTAAGAGAGGGGACACTGAAGCTTTCTTT. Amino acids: CASSKRGDTEAFF.

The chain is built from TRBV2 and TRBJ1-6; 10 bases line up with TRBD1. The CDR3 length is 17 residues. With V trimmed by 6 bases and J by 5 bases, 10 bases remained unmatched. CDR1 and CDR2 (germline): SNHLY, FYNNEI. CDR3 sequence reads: CASSLRGGQGHNSPLHF. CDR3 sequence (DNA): TGTGCCAGCAGCCTCCGGGGGGGACAGGGGCATAATTCACCCCTCCACTTT.

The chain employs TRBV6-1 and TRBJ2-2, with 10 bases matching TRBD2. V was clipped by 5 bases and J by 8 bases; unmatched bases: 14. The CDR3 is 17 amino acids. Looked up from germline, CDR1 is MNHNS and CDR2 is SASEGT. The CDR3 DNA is TGTGCCAGCAGTCACCCGGTCGGGACTAGCGTGACAGGGGAGCTGTTTTTT. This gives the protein CASSHPVGTSVTGELFF.

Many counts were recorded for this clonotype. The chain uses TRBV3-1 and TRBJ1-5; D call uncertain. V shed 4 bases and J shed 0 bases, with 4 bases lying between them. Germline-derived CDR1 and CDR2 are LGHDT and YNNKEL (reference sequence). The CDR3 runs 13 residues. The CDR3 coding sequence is TGTGCCAGCAGCCGGAGTAGCAATCAGCCCCAGCATTTT. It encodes CASSRSSNQPQHF.

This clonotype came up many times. The CDR3 DNA is TGTGCCAGCAGTTTAGGTTGGACAGGGGGTATATCAGATACGCAGTATTTT. Translation: CASSLGWTGGISDTQYF. The chain recombines TRBV28 with TRBJ2-3; 10 nucleotides agree with TRBD1. The CDR3 has 17 residues. Looked up from germline, CDR1 is MDHEN and CDR2 is SYDVKM. Unmatched junction bases numbered 9, after V lost 2 bases and J lost 4 bases.

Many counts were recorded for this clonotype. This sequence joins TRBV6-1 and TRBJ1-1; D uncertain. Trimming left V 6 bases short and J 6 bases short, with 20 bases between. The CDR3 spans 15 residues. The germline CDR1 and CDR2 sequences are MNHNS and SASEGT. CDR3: CASSFATDWKAEAFF. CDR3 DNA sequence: TGTGCCAGCAGCTTTGCAACGGACTGGAAGGCTGAAGCTTTCTTT.